The 9 T cell receptor beta chains below come from one sample, sequenced in a study of control samples from healthy donors and cancer patients. Libraries were prepared by immunoSEQ multiplex PCR; TCRdb keeps only in-frame clonotypes and omits some of them. Here the sample spans about 110,000 clones, about 89% being singletons. The sample consisted of blood. These receptors all stem from a woman between 50 and 59 years old in good health.

The chain employs TRBV11-3 and TRBJ1-5; D call uncertain. This CDR3 is built from 8 residues. Deletions cut 5 bases from V and 16 bases from J, with 6 bases between. Germline V gene data show CDR1 as SGHNT and CDR2 as YENEEA. The CDR3 reads CASSPTHF. The CDR3 DNA reads TGTGCCAGCAGCCCGACTCATTTT.

This CDR3 reads CAISDPGQGDYEQYF. CDR3 coding DNA: TGTGCCATCAGTGACCCGGGACAGGGGGATTACGAGCAGTACTTC. V usage is TRBV10-3 and J usage is TRBJ2-7, with 11 bases that match TRBD1. The CDR3 consists of 15 residues. Losses at the gene ends were 3 bases for V and 4 bases for J; bases not matched to a gene: 5. In germline, CDR1 is ENHRY, CDR2 SYGVKD.

This sequence joins TRBV7-3 and TRBJ2-7; D gene ambiguous. This CDR3 has 15 residues. V was clipped by 2 bases and J by 2 bases, with 13 bases between them. Per the germline V gene, CDR1 is SGHTA and CDR2 is FQGTGA. CDR3 loop: CASSLGPNATYEQYF. CDR3 in DNA: TGTGCCAGCAGCTTAGGACCAAACGCTACCTACGAGCAGTACTTC.

The J gene is TRBJ1-5, the V gene TRBV12-3 or TRBV12-4, with a tentative D call TRBD1 (6 bases). This CDR3 has 13 residues. Between the trimmed V and J ends, which lost 6 bases and 9 bases, there was a span of 15 bases. The CDR3 protein is CASSIPKGGPQHF. CDR3 nucleotides: TGTGCCAGCAGCATCCCCAAGGGGGGGCCCCAGCATTTT.

This chain links TRBV6-5 with TRBJ1-5; D gene unclear. In germline, CDR1 is MNHEY, CDR2 SVGAGI. The CDR3 has 11 amino acids. V was shortened by 8 bases and J by 11 bases, with 13 bases between the two germline ends. CDR3 sequence reads: CASGNTESQHF. For the CDR3, the DNA is TGTGCCAGCGGGAATACGGAGTCCCAGCATTTT.

This chain joins TRBV4-3 and TRBJ2-1; D is unclear. Deletions cut 1 base from V and 4 bases from J, with 11 bases between. CDR1 is LGHNA, CDR2 YSLEER, per germline. The CDR3 loop spans 15 amino acids. The CDR3 bases are TGCGCCAGCAGCCAAGCGTTTTCACAATACAATGAGCAGTTCTTC. Residues: CASSQAFSQYNEQFF.

The V and J genes are TRBV11-2 and TRBJ1-2, with 7 bases aligning to TRBD1. V shed 3 bases, J shed 5 bases, and the junction held 9 bases outside the gene matches. There are 15 residues in the CDR3. Germline V lookup: CDR1 SGHAT, CDR2 FQNNGV. In DNA form, the CDR3 reads TGTGCCAGCAGCTTTTCAGGGGGTTCTGGTTATGGCTACACCTTC. Protein sequence: CASSFSGGSGYGYTF.

The chain carries TRBV5-4 and TRBJ2-7, with D possibly matching TRBD2 (6 bases). The germline V gene encodes CDR1 SGHNT and CDR2 YYREEE (reference sequence). The germline V and J ends were trimmed by 0 bases and 1 base, with 14 bases remaining between them. The CDR3 length is 16 residues. CDR3 protein: CASSLAGSGLSYEQYF. CDR3 sequence (DNA): TGTGCCAGCAGCTTGGCGGGTAGCGGCCTATCCTACGAGCAGTACTTC.

V usage is TRBV4-2 and J usage is TRBJ1-1, with D hard to call. V gave up 0 bases and J gave up 11 bases, with 13 bases separating them. Germline V gene sequence: CDR1 LGHNA, CDR2 YNFKEQ. The CDR3 contains 13 residues. The CDR3 region has the DNA TGTGCCAGCAGCCAAGATGGTAAGGGAGAGGCTTTCTTT. Its protein product is CASSQDGKGEAFF.